In its sample, the clone carrying this TCR beta chain was seen a few times. Its antigen remains unknown. Looked up from germline, CDR1 is MNHEY and CDR2 is SVGAGI. V was pared by 4 bases and J by 1 base, with 8 bases between. There are 14 residues in the CDR3. Treatment specified: roughly 10-day PBMC culture with coronavirus spike peptide pools or control peptides (ViraFEST assay). An Oncomine TCR Beta short-read assay was used to sequence the DNA from cultured CD4+ T cells. The authors extracted genomic DNA from cultured CD4+ T cells. TCRdb used MiXCR to reprocess the PCR reads, holding one entry per CDR3 protein. The table has tens of thousands of distinct CDR3 sequences, roughly 52% seen once. This specimen comes from a study of vaccination and CD4 T cells after COVID-19. Across the whole study: Investigators drew the post-COVID samples a median roughly 96 days after diagnosis, with a range of 35 to 161. Controls had a CEFX pool, an HIV-1 Nef pool, or no peptide added.

This specimen was CD4+ T cells from blood, cultured in vitro, taken before SARS-CoV-2 vaccination. V and J are TRBV6-5 and TRBJ1-5, with D unclear. The TCR sequence derives from a human donor who received a COVID-19 vaccine. CDR3: CASSSRTSNQPQHF. The CDR3 nucleotides are TGTGCCAGCAGTTCTAGGACGAGCAATCAGCCCCAGCATTTT.